The T cell receptor beta chain under discussion was sequenced for a study of blood T cell repertoires in COVID-19. In the study overall: Spain, Italy and the United States supplied samples that represented acute and convalescent COVID-19. In each case, the material was cDNA or gDNA derived from T cells, B-cell-depleted T cells, or PBMCs.

Study processing details: Reference gene primer amplification gave nucleated cell count estimates. Here immunoSEQ multiplex PCR was the method, and the copy in TCRdb shows in-frame clones only, minus some. V and J calls and clone size are as listed in that table; D and trimming were resolved from the DNA. The table shows 250,000 to 300,000 clones, with around nine tenths occurring only once. Germline lookup yields CDR1 MNHEY and CDR2 SMNVEV (reference sequence). This CDR3 contains 15 residues. V lost 5 bases and J lost 5; bases outside the gene matches: 6. The TCR comes from a woman aged 55-75 years with acute or convalescent COVID-19. Material: peripheral blood. J is TRBJ2-1 and V is TRBV27; 10 bases line up with TRBD2. CDR3 in amino acids: CASSPSGRADNEQFF. CDR3 coding DNA: TGTGCCAGCAGTCCCAGCGGGAGGGCCGACAATGAGCAGTTCTTC.